This TCR beta chain was sequenced during a study of T cell repertoires in cytomegalovirus infection. Background on the study: TCR beta signatures that were public indicated CMV infection and matching HLA type.

In regard to this clonotype: The antigen remains undetermined.

Study findings and constraints: Totalled public TCR beta family frequency picked out people who carried CMV plus the relevant HLA. HLA-C-restricted, CMV-specific TCR beta clonotypes were dominant ex vivo.

Via MiXCR, TCRdb re-called the reads, giving one row per CDR3 protein. The sample has fewer than 1,000,000 distinct CDR3 sequences; roughly a third are singletons. Between the trimmed V and J ends, which lost 5 bases and 4 bases, there was a span of 11 bases. CDR3 length: 13 residues. Germline V CDR1 and CDR2: SGHVS, FQNEAQ. The TCR comes from a human donor in good health (CMV status not recorded). Some clones in this sample may be carry-over from other donors' samples. The sample was cultured CD8+ T cells from PBMCs, taken from culture after CMV antigen stimulation. The gene calls are TRBV7-8 and TRBJ1-2; possible D gene TRBD1, 5 bases. CDR3 amino acids: CASSAGRPYGYTF. For the CDR3, the DNA is TGTGCCAGCAGCGCAGGGAGACCCTATGGCTACACCTTC.